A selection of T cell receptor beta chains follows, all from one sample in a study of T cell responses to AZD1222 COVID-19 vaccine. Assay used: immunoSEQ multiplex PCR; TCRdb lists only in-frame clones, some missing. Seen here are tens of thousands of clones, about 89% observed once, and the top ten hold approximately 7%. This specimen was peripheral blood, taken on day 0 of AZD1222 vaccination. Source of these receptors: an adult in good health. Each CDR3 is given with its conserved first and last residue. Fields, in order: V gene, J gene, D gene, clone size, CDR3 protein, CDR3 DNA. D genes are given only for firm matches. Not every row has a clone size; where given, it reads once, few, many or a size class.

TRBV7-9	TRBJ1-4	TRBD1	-	CASSSTGGHEKLFF	TGTGCCAGCAGCTCGACAGGGGGGCATGAAAAACTGTTTTTT
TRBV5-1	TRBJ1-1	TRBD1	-	CASSLVVQGASDTEAFF	TGCGCCAGCAGCTTGGTAGTACAGGGGGCGTCGGACACTGAAGCTTTCTTT
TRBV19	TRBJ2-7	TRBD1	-	CASSRGQTYEQYF	TGTGCCAGTAGTAGGGGACAGACCTACGAGCAGTACTTC
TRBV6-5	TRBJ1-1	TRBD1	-	CASRQTGTAGTEAFF	TGTGCCAGCAGGCAAACCGGGACAGCGGGCACTGAAGCTTTCTTT
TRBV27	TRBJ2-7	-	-	CASRPAGDYEQYF	TGTGCCAGCAGACCCGCAGGGGACTACGAGCAGTACTTC
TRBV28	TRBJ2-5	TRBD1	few	CASSFSGRGLSWRDRAQETQYF	TGTGCCAGCAGTTTTAGTGGCAGGGGGCTATCATGGCGGGATAGGGCCCAGGAGACCCAGTACTTC
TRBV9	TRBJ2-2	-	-	CASSVGILPTGELFF	TGTGCCAGCAGCGTAGGTATTCTACCCACCGGGGAGCTGTTTTTT
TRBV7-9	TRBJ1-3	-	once	CASSLQGPISGNTIYF	TGTGCCAGCAGCTTGCAGGGGCCAATCTCTGGAAACACCATATATTTT
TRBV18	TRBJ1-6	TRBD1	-	CASSRSQPGQGSGSPLHF	TGTGCCAGCTCTCGGTCTCAGCCGGGACAGGGGTCCGGTTCACCCCTCCACTTT
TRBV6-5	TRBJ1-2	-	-	CASTPISGYGYTF	TGTGCCAGCACACCTATTAGTGGCTATGGCTACACCTTC
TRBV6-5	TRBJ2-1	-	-	CASSSLRGRIANEQFF	TGTGCCAGCAGTTCCTTAAGAGGGAGAATCGCCAATGAGCAGTTCTTC
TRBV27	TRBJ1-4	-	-	CASSRTVGEKLFF	TGTGCCAGCAGTCGGACAGTGGGTGAAAAACTGTTTTTT
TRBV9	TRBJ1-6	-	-	CASSAGVNSPLHF	TGTGCCAGCAGCGCAGGGGTTAATTCACCCCTCCACTTT
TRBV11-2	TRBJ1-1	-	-	CASSYHTGTTNTEAFF	TGTGCCAGCAGTTATCATACCGGGACAACGAACACTGAAGCTTTCTTT
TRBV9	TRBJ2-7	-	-	CASSDGASYEQYF	TGTGCCAGCAGCGATGGGGCCTCCTACGAGCAGTACTTC
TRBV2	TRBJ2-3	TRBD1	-	CASSPDRVGDTQYF	TGTGCCAGCAGTCCTGACAGGGTGGGAGATACGCAGTATTTT
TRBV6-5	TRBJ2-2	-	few	CASTEINTGELFF	TGTGCCAGCACCGAAATAAACACCGGGGAGCTGTTTTTT
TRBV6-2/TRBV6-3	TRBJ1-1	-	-	CASSQGTEAFF	TGTGCCAGCAGTCAAGGCACTGAAGCTTTCTTT
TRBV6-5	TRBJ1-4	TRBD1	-	CASSYATGDGKLFF	TGTGCCAGCAGTTACGCGACAGGGGACGGGAAACTGTTTTTT
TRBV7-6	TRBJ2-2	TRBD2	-	CASSSLAGGQGTGELFF	TGTGCCAGCAGCTCCCTAGCGGGGGGGCAGGGCACCGGGGAGCTGTTTTTT
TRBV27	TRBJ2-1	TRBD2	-	CASSPGLAAIF	TGTGCCAGCAGTCCGGGACTAGCGGCTATCTTC